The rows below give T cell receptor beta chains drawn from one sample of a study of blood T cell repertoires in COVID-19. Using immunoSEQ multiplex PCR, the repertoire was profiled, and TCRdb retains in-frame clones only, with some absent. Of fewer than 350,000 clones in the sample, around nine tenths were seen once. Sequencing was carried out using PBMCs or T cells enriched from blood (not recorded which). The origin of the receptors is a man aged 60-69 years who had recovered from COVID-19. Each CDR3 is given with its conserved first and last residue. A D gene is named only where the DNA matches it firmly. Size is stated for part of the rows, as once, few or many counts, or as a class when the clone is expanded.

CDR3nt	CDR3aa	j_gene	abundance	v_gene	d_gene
TGTGCCAGCAGCTTCGGGACTAGCGGATACGAGCAGTACTTC	CASSFGTSGYEQYF	TRBJ2-7	few	TRBV11-2	TRBD2
TGCAGCGTGGTGGACAGTAGCAATCAGCCCCAGCATTTT	CSVVDSSNQPQHF	TRBJ1-5	.	TRBV29-1	.
TGCGCCAGCAGCTCGACAGGGAGTGAAAACACCATATATTTT	CASSSTGSENTIYF	TRBJ1-3	.	TRBV5-1	TRBD1
TGTGCCATCAGTGATATTGCGGGACAGGGCTCCTACGAGCAGTACTTC	CAISDIAGQGSYEQYF	TRBJ2-7	.	TRBV10-3	TRBD1
TGTGCCAGCTCTCCGGGACTAGCGGGATACGAGCAGTACTTC	CASSPGLAGYEQYF	TRBJ2-7	once	TRBV18	TRBD2
TGCAGCGTTGAAGATCAAGGGCGGGGTAGTGAGCAGTTCTTC	CSVEDQGRGSEQFF	TRBJ2-1	.	TRBV29-1	.
TGTGCCAGTAGTTTAGACTGGACAGGGGGCCAAGCTTTCTTT	CASSLDWTGGQAFF	TRBJ1-1	.	TRBV19	TRBD1
TGTGCCAGCAGTTTATTAGAGAACTATGGCTACACCTTC	CASSLLENYGYTF	TRBJ1-2	.	TRBV12-3/TRBV12-4	.
TGTGCCAGCAGTGTCAGTTGGGACAGGGGGAATTCACCCCTCCACTTT	CASSVSWDRGNSPLHF	TRBJ1-6	.	TRBV6-1	TRBD1
TGTGCCAGCAGCTTACAGGGCCCTAATAATTCACCCCTCCACTTT	CASSLQGPNNSPLHF	TRBJ1-6	.	TRBV7-9	.
TGTGCCAGCAGCTTAGAACCCAGGGAAACCTACGAGCAGTACTTC	CASSLEPRETYEQYF	TRBJ2-7	.	TRBV7-2	.
TGTGCCAGCAGTTTGGACAGGAGCTATGGCTACACCTTC	CASSLDRSYGYTF	TRBJ1-2	.	TRBV28	TRBD1
TGCGCCAGCAGCCAAGTATACTTGGAGGGTCAGCCCCAGCATTTT	CASSQVYLEGQPQHF	TRBJ1-5	.	TRBV4-1	.
TGTGCCAGCAGTTTAAGCGCAACAAACATTCAGTACTTC	CASSLSATNIQYF	TRBJ2-4	.	TRBV12-3/TRBV12-4	.
TGTGCCAGCAGCGTAGATACGGGGACAGGGGGATATGGAAAACTGTTTTTT	CASSVDTGTGGYGKLFF	TRBJ1-4	.	TRBV9	TRBD1
TGTGCCACCAGTGATTTGCAACAGGGGCCTTTATACGAGCAGTACTTC	CATSDLQQGPLYEQYF	TRBJ2-7	.	TRBV24-1	TRBD1
TGTGCCAGCAGCTGGGGACAGGAGGGGCTCACCGAGCAGTACTTC	CASSWGQEGLTEQYF	TRBJ2-7	.	TRBV5-5	TRBD1
TGTGCCAGCAGTCCCAGGGCAACTGGAAACACCATATATTTT	CASSPRATGNTIYF	TRBJ1-3	.	TRBV25-1	.
TGCGCCAGCAGCTTGGTGCCCACGGGAGGGACTGAAGCTTTCTTT	CASSLVPTGGTEAFF	TRBJ1-1	.	TRBV5-1	.
TGTGCCAGCAGTTTCCTAGCGGGAGAGAATGAGCAGTTCTTC	CASSFLAGENEQFF	TRBJ2-1	.	TRBV28	TRBD2
TGTGCCAGCAGTGAAAGGGGAGGTGAGACCCAGTACTTC	CASSERGGETQYF	TRBJ2-5	once	TRBV2	.
TGTGCCAGCAGCCTTGGACTGCTAGCCAAAAACATTCAGTACTTC	CASSLGLLAKNIQYF	TRBJ2-4	.	TRBV5-8	.
TGCGCCAGCAGCTTGGCAGACGGGGTGTCCAAAAACATTCAGTACTTC	CASSLADGVSKNIQYF	TRBJ2-4	.	TRBV5-1	.
TGTGCCTGGAGTAAGGGGGAGACCTACGAGCAGTACTTC	CAWSKGETYEQYF	TRBJ2-7	.	TRBV30	.
TGTGCCAGCAGACTGACAGGGGATCGGCCCCAGCATTTT	CASRLTGDRPQHF	TRBJ1-5	.	TRBV28	TRBD1
TGTGCCAGCAGCTTGTCTTATTCCGGGACTAGCGTGAATGAGCAGTTCTTC	CASSLSYSGTSVNEQFF	TRBJ2-1	.	TRBV7-2	TRBD2
TGTGCCAGTAGTACCCCGGACAGGAGCTATGGCTACACCTTC	CASSTPDRSYGYTF	TRBJ1-2	.	TRBV19	TRBD1
TGTGCCAGCAGCTTAGGTTTGGCCGTACGGTTCTTC	CASSLGLAVRFF	TRBJ2-1	.	TRBV7-9	.
TGTGCCACCGCGCAACCCAACACTGAAGCTTTCTTT	CATAQPNTEAFF	TRBJ1-1	.	TRBV11-2	.
TGTGCCAGCAGCGTAGCCCCGGGAGGGAATGGTGCCAGTGAGCAGTTCTTC	CASSVAPGGNGASEQFF	TRBJ2-1	.	TRBV9	TRBD2
TGTGCCAGCAGCCCCTTAAGCGTCGGGGAGCTGTTTTTT	CASSPLSVGELFF	TRBJ2-2	once	TRBV9	.
TGTGCCAGCAGCAATCTCGGGACAGGGGTAGGGAATTCACCCCTCCACTTT	CASSNLGTGVGNSPLHF	TRBJ1-6	.	TRBV7-3	TRBD1
TGTGCCAGCAGCCAAGCCCGGGACAGGGGTTTCGAGCAGTACTTC	CASSQARDRGFEQYF	TRBJ2-7	.	TRBV14	TRBD1
TGTGCCAGCAGTGGTATCAGGCGCGCCTCCTATAATTCACCCCTCCACTTT	CASSGIRRASYNSPLHF	TRBJ1-6	.	TRBV25-1	.
TGTGCCAGCAGTGAAGCGGAAGGGGGTGGACAGCCCCAGCATTTT	CASSEAEGGGQPQHF	TRBJ1-5	.	TRBV2	.
TGTGCCAGCAGTAAGGGGACTAGCGGGAGGGCCAATGAGCAGTTCTTC	CASSKGTSGRANEQFF	TRBJ2-1	.	TRBV6-6	TRBD2
TGTGCCAGCAGCATCTTAGGACAGGGGTACAATGAGCAGTTCTTC	CASSILGQGYNEQFF	TRBJ2-1	.	TRBV21-1	.
TGTGCCAGCAGACAGGGTGGATATGGCTACACCTTC	CASRQGGYGYTF	TRBJ1-2	.	TRBV19	TRBD1
TGCGCCAGCAGCTTGGGGGTCGCAGGGTTCTACGAGCAGTACTTC	CASSLGVAGFYEQYF	TRBJ2-7	.	TRBV5-1	.
TGTGCCAGCAGCTTACTCCCCAGAAGCACAGATACGCAGTATTTT	CASSLLPRSTDTQYF	TRBJ2-3	.	TRBV11-2	.
TGCGCCAGCAGCTTGGCCCGGCAGCTAGGAGACATTCAGTACTTC	CASSLARQLGDIQYF	TRBJ2-4	once	TRBV5-1	.
TGTGCCAGCAGCTTAGTAACCGGTAGCCGGAGCTCCTACAATGAGCAGTTCTTC	CASSLVTGSRSSYNEQFF	TRBJ2-1	.	TRBV7-3	.
TGTGCCAGCAGCTTAGTTCCGGGAGGGTCCTACGAGCAGTACTTC	CASSLVPGGSYEQYF	TRBJ2-7	.	TRBV7-2	TRBD2
TGTGCCAGCAGCCCCCCTTTCACAGATACGCAGTATTTT	CASSPPFTDTQYF	TRBJ2-3	.	TRBV3-1/TRBV3-2	.
TGTGCCAGCCTACCCCTGGGAGACTCTGGGGCCAACGTCCTGACTTTC	CASLPLGDSGANVLTF	TRBJ2-6	.	TRBV27	.
TGTGCCAGCTCCACGACAGTAACTGGAACTAATGAAAAACTGTTTTTT	CASSTTVTGTNEKLFF	TRBJ1-4	few	TRBV18	.
TGTGCCAGCAGACGACAGGTAGACGGGGAGCTGTTTTTT	CASRRQVDGELFF	TRBJ2-2	.	TRBV12-3/TRBV12-4	.
TGTGCCAGCAGTTACAGGGGGACGAACACTGAAGCTTTCTTT	CASSYRGTNTEAFF	TRBJ1-1	.	TRBV27	TRBD1
TGTGCCAGCAGTGAAGGGGCGTGGTACAATGAGCAGTTCTTC	CASSEGAWYNEQFF	TRBJ2-1	.	TRBV2	.
TGTGCCAGCAGCTTAATGGCAGGGGCATCGCACGAGCAGTACTTC	CASSLMAGASHEQYF	TRBJ2-7	.	TRBV7-3	.
TGTGCCAGCAGTCTGGGTAGCGGGAGTCCCTACGAGCAGTACTTC	CASSLGSGSPYEQYF	TRBJ2-7	.	TRBV7-2	TRBD2
TGTGCCACCAGCGGAACAGGGGGGACTGGGGCCAACGTCCTGACTTTC	CATSGTGGTGANVLTF	TRBJ2-6	.	TRBV15	TRBD1
TGCGCCAGCAGCTTAAGCAACACTGAAGCTTTCTTT	CASSLSNTEAFF	TRBJ1-1	.	TRBV5-1	.
TGTGCCACCAGGGGGACAGGGGGGTCAGGGGATACGCAGTATTTT	CATRGTGGSGDTQYF	TRBJ2-3	.	TRBV24-1	TRBD1
TGTGCCAGCAGTGGTTATCGGCAGGGTGGGGAAACTAATGAAAAACTGTTTTTT	CASSGYRQGGETNEKLFF	TRBJ1-4	.	TRBV2	.
TGTGCCAGCAGCTCCCCGGACAGGGGGCTTGGGACCCAGTACTTC	CASSSPDRGLGTQYF	TRBJ2-5	.	TRBV5-4	TRBD1
TGTGCCAGTAGTTCTTGGACAGGCGCGGCAGGAAACACCATATATTTT	CASSSWTGAAGNTIYF	TRBJ1-3	.	TRBV19	TRBD1
TGTGCCAGCAGCCGTACCTCTGTAGAGGCCTATGGCTACACCTTC	CASSRTSVEAYGYTF	TRBJ1-2	.	TRBV3-1/TRBV3-2	.
TGCAGCGTGACGGGACAGTTGAATATAGCAACAGATACGCAGTATTTT	CSVTGQLNIATDTQYF	TRBJ2-3	.	TRBV29-1	TRBD1